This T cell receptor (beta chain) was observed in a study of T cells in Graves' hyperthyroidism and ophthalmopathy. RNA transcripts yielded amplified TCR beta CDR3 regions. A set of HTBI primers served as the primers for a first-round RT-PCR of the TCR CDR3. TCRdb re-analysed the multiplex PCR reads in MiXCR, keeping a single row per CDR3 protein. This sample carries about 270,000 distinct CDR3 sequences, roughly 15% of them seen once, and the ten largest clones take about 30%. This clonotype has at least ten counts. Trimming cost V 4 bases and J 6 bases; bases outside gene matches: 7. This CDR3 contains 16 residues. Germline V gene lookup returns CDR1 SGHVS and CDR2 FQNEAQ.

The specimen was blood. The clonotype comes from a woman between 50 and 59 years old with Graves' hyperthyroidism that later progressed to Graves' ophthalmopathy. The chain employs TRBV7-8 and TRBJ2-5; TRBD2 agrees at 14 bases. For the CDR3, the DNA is TGTGCCAGCAGCTCCTGGACTAGCGGGAGGCGGAAGACCCAGTACTTC. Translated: CASSSWTSGRRKTQYF.